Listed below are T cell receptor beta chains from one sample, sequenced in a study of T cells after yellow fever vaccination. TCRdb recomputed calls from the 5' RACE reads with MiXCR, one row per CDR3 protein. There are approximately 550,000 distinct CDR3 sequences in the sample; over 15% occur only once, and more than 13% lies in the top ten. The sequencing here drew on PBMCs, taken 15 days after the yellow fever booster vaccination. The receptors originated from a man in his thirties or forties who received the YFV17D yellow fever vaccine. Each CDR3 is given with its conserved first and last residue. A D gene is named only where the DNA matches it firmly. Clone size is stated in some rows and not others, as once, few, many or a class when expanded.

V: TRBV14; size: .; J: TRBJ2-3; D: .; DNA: TGTGCCAGCAGCCAAGTGATCACAGATACGCAGTATTTT; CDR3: CASSQVITDTQYF
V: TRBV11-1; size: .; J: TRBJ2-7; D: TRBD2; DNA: TGTGCCAGCAGCAGCGGGACTTCGGGCGGGCAGTACTTC; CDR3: CASSSGTSGGQYF
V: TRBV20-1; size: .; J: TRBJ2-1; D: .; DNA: TGCAGTGCAGGAGGGGGGCGGCAGTTCTTC; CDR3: CSAGGGRQFF
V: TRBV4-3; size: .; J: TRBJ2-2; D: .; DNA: TGCGCCAGCAGCCAATCCTACGGGGAGCTGTTTTTT; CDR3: CASSQSYGELFF
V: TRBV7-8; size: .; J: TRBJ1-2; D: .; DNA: TGTGCCAGCAGCTTATCGAGGTACTCGGGTGGCTACACCTTC; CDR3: CASSLSRYSGGYTF
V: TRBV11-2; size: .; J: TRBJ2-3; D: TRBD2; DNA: TGTGCCAGCAGACCGGTGGCGACTAGCGTGGGTAGCATGGATACGCAGTATTTT; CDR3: CASRPVATSVGSMDTQYF
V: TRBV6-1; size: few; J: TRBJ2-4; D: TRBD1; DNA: TGTGCCAGCAGCCCCGGGACAGTTGGAAACATTCAGTACTTC; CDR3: CASSPGTVGNIQYF
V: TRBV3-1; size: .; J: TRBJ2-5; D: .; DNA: TGTGCCAGCAGCCAGGGTGGGTCGACCCAGTACTTC; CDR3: CASSQGGSTQYF
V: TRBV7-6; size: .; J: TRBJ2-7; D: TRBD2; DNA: TGTGCCAGCAGCTCCCGAGGGGGAGGGACTAGCGGAAACTACGAGCAGTACTTC; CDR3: CASSSRGGGTSGNYEQYF
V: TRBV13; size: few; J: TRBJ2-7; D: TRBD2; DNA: TGTGCCAGCAGCTTAGCCCTAGCGGTTCTTACCTACGAGCAGTACTTC; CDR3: CASSLALAVLTYEQYF
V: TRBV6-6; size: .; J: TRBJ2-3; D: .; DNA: TGTGCCAGCGGCCTTGGGACAGATACGCAGTATTTT; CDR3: CASGLGTDTQYF
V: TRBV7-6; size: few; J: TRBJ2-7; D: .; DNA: TGTGCCAGCAGTCCTAGGTCGCAATACGAGCAGTACTTC; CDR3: CASSPRSQYEQYF
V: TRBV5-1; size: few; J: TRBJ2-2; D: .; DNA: TGCGCCAGCAGCTTGGAGGCGGTTCCCGGGGAGCTGTTTTTT; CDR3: CASSLEAVPGELFF
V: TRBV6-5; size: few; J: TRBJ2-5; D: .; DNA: TGTGCCAGCAGTTACGGCGGGGCAAGGGAGACCCAGTACTTC; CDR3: CASSYGGARETQYF